The present entry profiles one T cell receptor beta chain with its context. Its antigen remains unknown. This specimen comes from a study of immune evolution from preneoplasia to lung adenocarcinoma. Two lung cancer pathologists independently confirmed each histologic diagnosis. Findings and limits, study-wide: Normal lung had highest clonality; later lesions appeared denser, more diverse.

Sequencing used immunoSEQ multiplex PCR; TCRdb keeps in-frame clones, though not all of them. The table lists about 6,100 clones, 80% to 90% of them singletons. The sequence was obtained from an older donor with lung adenocarcinoma. Sequenced sample: FFPE adjacent normal lung tissue.

Here the CDR3 DNA reads TGTGCCAGCAGCCAAGATTTGGGGACAGGGGGCGACGAGCAGTACTTC. This codes for CASSQDLGTGGDEQYF. The chain employs TRBV4-2 and TRBJ2-7; 12 bases align to TRBD1. This CDR3 has 16 amino acids. Germline CDR1 and CDR2: LGHNA and YNFKEQ. The V segment lost 0 bases and the J segment 5 bases; nucleotides outside the gene matches: 5.